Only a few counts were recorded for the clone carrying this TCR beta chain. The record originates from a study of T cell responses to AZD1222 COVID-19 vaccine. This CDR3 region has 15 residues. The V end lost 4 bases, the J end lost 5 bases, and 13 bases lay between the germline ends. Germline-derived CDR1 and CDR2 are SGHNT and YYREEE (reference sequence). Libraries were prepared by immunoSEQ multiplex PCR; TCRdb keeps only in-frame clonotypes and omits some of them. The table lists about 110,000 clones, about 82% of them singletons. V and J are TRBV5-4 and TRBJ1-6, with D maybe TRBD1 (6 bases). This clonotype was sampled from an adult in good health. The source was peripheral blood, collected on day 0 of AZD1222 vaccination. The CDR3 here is CASSQRTADNSPLHF. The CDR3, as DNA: TGTGCCAGCAGCCAGAGGACAGCCGATAATTCACCCCTCCACTTT.